The entry below gives a single TCR beta chain sequence along with its context. V lost 0 bases and J 7 bases, leaving 12 bases between the germline ends. Per the germline V gene, CDR1 is MGHRA and CDR2 is YSYEKL. CDR3 size: 14 residues. This sample was included in a study of human T cells and chemical hapten exposure. Stated time point: healthy volunteer bleed at 2 weeks. Researchers extracted total RNA from unfractionated whole blood. TCRdb passed the RACE reads through MiXCR, listing each CDR3 protein once. Counted here are some 90,000 distinct CDR3 sequences, around 9% occurring once; the ten biggest clones make up about 3.1%.

The chain carries TRBV4-1 and TRBJ1-2, with unresolved D. This clonotype was obtained from a female donor in good health. Some clones in this sample may be carry-over from other donors' samples. Input material: whole blood. CDR3 nucleotides: TGCGCCAGCAGCCAAGATGTTGGAGTGGGTGGCTACACCTTC. This translates into CASSQDVGVGGYTF.